What follows are 15 T cell receptor beta chains derived from one specimen sequenced in a study of T cells in Graves' hyperthyroidism and ophthalmopathy. From RNA transcripts, TCR beta CDR3 regions were amplified. Primed by the HTBI set, a first-round RT-PCR was run on the TCR CDR3. TCRdb re-analysed the multiplex PCR reads in MiXCR, keeping a single row per CDR3 protein. The sample lists approximately 690,000 distinct CDR3 sequences, less than 25% seen once, with 34% in the top ten. The specimen sequenced was blood. The receptors shown here come from a man in his thirties or forties with Graves' ophthalmopathy.

This sequence joins TRBV28 and TRBJ2-5, with TRBD2 identical over 9 bases. This CDR3 spans 16 amino acids. V lost 3 bases to trimming and J lost 1 base; unmatched junction nucleotides: 6. Germline values: CDR1 MDHEN, CDR2 SYDVKM. For the CDR3, the DNA is TGTGCCAGCAGTTTTGGGGCGGGAGGGTCCCAAGAGACCCAGTACTTC. Translating it yields CASSFGAGGSQETQYF.

This clonotype occurred a few times. A much larger clonotype is one base distant, so this may be a read error. The chain employs TRBV30 and TRBJ1-2; D ambiguous. Per the germline V gene, CDR1 is GTSNPN and CDR2 is SVGIG (reference sequence). Trimming removed 4 bases from V and 9 bases from J, with 15 bases in between. This CDR3 is built from 12 residues. This chain's CDR3 is CAWIGSHYSYTF. DNA for the CDR3: TGTGCCTGGATAGGCAGTCATTATAGCTACACCTTC.

This clonotype was seen ten or more times. The genes are TRBV28 and TRBJ2-3; D ambiguous. This CDR3 contains 12 residues. Looked up from germline, CDR1 is MDHEN and CDR2 is SYDVKM. The V end was cut by 10 bases, the J end by 5 bases, with 13 bases between. The CDR3 sequence is CATKGQVDTQYF. In DNA form, the CDR3 reads TGTGCCACGAAGGGTCAAGTAGATACGCAGTATTTT.

This clonotype has at least ten counts. This rearrangement joins TRBV2 to TRBJ2-7, with a tentative D call TRBD1 (6 bases). In germline, CDR1 is SNHLY, CDR2 FYNNEI. V was clipped by 1 base and J by 2 bases, with 15 bases between them. The CDR3 runs 16 residues. The CDR3 nucleotides are TGTGCCAGCAGTGAAGTTTTGGGCAGGGACACCTACGAGCAGTACTTC. This sequence encodes CASSEVLGRDTYEQYF.

This chain connects TRBV7-9 to TRBJ2-3; weak D call: TRBD1 (6 bases). The V gene lost 5 bases and the J gene lost 5 bases, with 11 bases spanning the gap. CDR3 length equals 13 residues. Germline CDR1 SEHNR, CDR2 FQNEAQ (reference sequence). The CDR3 coding sequence is TGTGCCAGCAGCCCCAGGGGTCGAGATACGCAGTATTTT. This gives the protein CASSPRGRDTQYF.

This clonotype was seen at least ten times. The chain's CDR3 is CASSLWTSGGEEETQYF. The CDR3 bases are TGTGCCAGCAGTTTATGGACTAGCGGGGGGGAGGAAGAGACCCAGTACTTC. The chain joins TRBV28 to TRBJ2-5, with 14 bases aligning to TRBD2. With 0 bases clipped from V and 3 bases from J, the junction kept 3 bases outside the gene matches. The CDR3 has 17 amino acids. Germline V gene data show CDR1 as MDHEN and CDR2 as SYDVKM.

A few counts support this clonotype. This chain uses TRBV4-2 with TRBJ2-2; perhaps TRBD2 as D (5 bases). V lost 4 bases, J lost 0 bases, and 18 bases lay in between. CDR3 size: 18 residues. Germline-derived CDR1 and CDR2 are LGHNA and YNFKEQ. CDR3 sequence: CASSLQIMRETNTGELFF. CDR3 nucleotides: TGTGCCAGCAGCCTACAAATAATGAGGGAAACGAACACCGGGGAGCTGTTTTTT.

This chain joins TRBV7-3 and TRBJ2-1; 12 nucleotides agree with TRBD2. V lost 6 bases to trimming and J lost 5 bases; unmatched junction nucleotides: 8. This CDR3 is 16 amino acids long. Germline V gene data show CDR1 as SGHTA and CDR2 as FQGTGA. This CDR3 is CASSPYLAGGDNEQFF. The CDR3 nucleotides read TGTGCCAGCAGTCCCTACCTAGCGGGGGGGGACAATGAGCAGTTCTTC. The entire variable domain, with the rest obtained from reference TRBV7-3 and TRBJ2-1, is as follows: GAGVSQTPSNKVTEKGKYVELRCDPISGHTALYWYRQSLGQGPEFLIYFQGTGAADDSGLPNDRFFAVRPEGSVSTLKIQRTERGDSAVYLCASSPYLAGGDNEQFFGPGTRLTVL.

V gene TRBV5-1 combines with J gene TRBJ2-2, with D unresolved. The germline CDR1 and CDR2 sequences are SGHRS and YFSETQ. Trimming pared 0 bases from V and 1 base from J, leaving 10 bases between. CDR3 length: 16 residues. The CDR3 region has the DNA TGCGCCAGCAGCTTGGGTCGGTTGGGGAACACCGGGGAGCTGTTTTTT. Translated, it gives CASSLGRLGNTGELFF.

This clonotype was observed at least ten times. CDR3 in DNA: TGTGCCAGCAGTTACTCGAGGGTGAATGAGCAGTTCTTC. This gives the protein CASSYSRVNEQFF. The V and J genes are TRBV6-5 and TRBJ2-1; possible D gene TRBD2, 5 bases. Germline V gene data show CDR1 as MNHEY and CDR2 as SVGAGI. The V and J ends lost 0 bases and 7 bases respectively, with 7 bases between them. This CDR3 is 13 amino acids long.

This clonotype showed up just a few times. The V and J genes are TRBV20-1 and TRBJ1-1; no definite D call. V was cut by 3 bases and J by 4 bases, with 18 bases left in between. CDR1 and CDR2 from the germline V gene are DFQATT and SNEGSKA (reference sequence). The CDR3 runs to 15 residues. The CDR3 spells CSARPPQGSGTEAFF. CDR3 nucleotides: TGCAGTGCTAGGCCACCTCAAGGGTCAGGCACTGAAGCTTTCTTT.

Points on this clonotype: Germline is not matched at one junction end, which may reflect a read error. The chain combines TRBV6-1 with TRBJ2-7; 9 bases map to TRBD2. The CDR3 runs 15 residues. Germline V gives CDR1 MNHNS, CDR2 SASEGT. The CDR3 DNA reads TGTGCCAGCAGTGCCCCGGGACTAGCAACCTACAAGCAGTACTTC. Amino acids: CASSAPGLATYKQYF.

This clonotype was counted ten times or more. V and J are TRBV11-2 and TRBJ1-1, with 7 bases that match TRBD1. The V segment lost 7 bases and the J segment 0 bases; nucleotides outside the gene matches: 8. The CDR3 contains 15 residues. Germline V gene sequence: CDR1 SGHAT, CDR2 FQNNGV. The CDR3: CASTRGDRLNTEAFF. CDR3 bases: TGTGCCAGCACCAGGGGGGACAGATTGAACACTGAAGCTTTCTTT.

This clonotype was picked up a small number of times. The chain combines TRBV24-1 with TRBJ1-2; weak D call: TRBD1 (5 bases). The germline gives CDR1 KGHDR, CDR2 SFDVKD. V was trimmed by 5 bases and J by 7 bases, leaving 10 bases between them. The CDR3 is 12 residues long. CDR3 coding DNA: TGTGCCACCAGTGCGAGGGACGGTGGCTACACCTTC. Translating it yields CATSARDGGYTF.

In its sample, this clonotype was seen a few times. CDR3 DNA sequence: TGTGCCACCAGCAGAGATGAACTAAGGGGGAACACTGAAGCTTTCTTT. As protein: CATSRDELRGNTEAFF. This chain joins TRBV15 and TRBJ1-1, with a tentative D call TRBD1 (5 bases). From germline, CDR1 is LNHNV and CDR2 YYDKDF (reference sequence). The CDR3 runs to 16 residues. Trimming left V 0 bases short and J 1 base short, with 12 bases between.